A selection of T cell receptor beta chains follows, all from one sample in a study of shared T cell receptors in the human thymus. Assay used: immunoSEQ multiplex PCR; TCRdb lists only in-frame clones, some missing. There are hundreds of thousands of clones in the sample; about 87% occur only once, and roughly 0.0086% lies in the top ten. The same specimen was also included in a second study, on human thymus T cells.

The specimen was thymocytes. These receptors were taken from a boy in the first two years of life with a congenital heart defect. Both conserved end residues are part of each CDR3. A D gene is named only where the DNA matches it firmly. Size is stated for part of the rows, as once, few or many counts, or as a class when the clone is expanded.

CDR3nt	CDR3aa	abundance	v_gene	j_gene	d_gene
TGTGCCAGCAGCTTGCTTGAGACAGGGGTGTTTCGAGGCTACACCTTC	CASSLLETGVFRGYTF	few	TRBV5-5	TRBJ1-2	TRBD1
TGTGCCAGCAGTCGAACAGGGATAAGCTCCTACGAGCAGTACTTC	CASSRTGISSYEQYF	NA	TRBV28	TRBJ2-7	NA
TGTGCCAGCAGTTCCCCGGGACAGAGGTTCGACGAGCAGTACTTC	CASSSPGQRFDEQYF	NA	TRBV28	TRBJ2-7	TRBD1
TGTGCCAGCAGCCTGTCCGGGACATATGGCCAGTACTTC	CASSLSGTYGQYF	NA	TRBV27	TRBJ2-7	NA
TGTGCCAGCAGTTTCAAGCCGGGACAGGGTTTTATGCCCCAGCATTTT	CASSFKPGQGFMPQHF	NA	TRBV28	TRBJ1-5	TRBD1
TGTGCCAGCAGTTCTAGCGGCCAAGAGACCCAGTACTTC	CASSSSGQETQYF	NA	TRBV28	TRBJ2-5	TRBD2
TGTGCCAGCAGCGTAGGAAGACCGCCGGATCGGGACATTCAGTACTTC	CASSVGRPPDRDIQYF	NA	TRBV9	TRBJ2-4	NA
TGCAGCGACCACGACAGGGGGAATGGCTACACCTTC	CSDHDRGNGYTF	NA	TRBV29-1	TRBJ1-2	TRBD1
TGTGCCACCAGCCCCCGATCCCCCCAACAGCTAGCCAAAAACATTCAGTACTTC	CATSPRSPQQLAKNIQYF	NA	TRBV15	TRBJ2-4	NA
TGTGCTAGTGGTTTGGATCGTAACACCGGGGAGCTGTTTTTT	CASGLDRNTGELFF	NA	TRBV12-5	TRBJ2-2	NA
TGTGCCAGCAGCGCTCCACCCCACGGGGGGACTCATGAGCAGTTCTTC	CASSAPPHGGTHEQFF	NA	TRBV9	TRBJ2-1	TRBD2
TGCGCCAGCAGCCTAGGGACAGGAGGTCCCATTTCTACGCAGTATTTT	CASSLGTGGPISTQYF	NA	TRBV4-3	TRBJ2-3	TRBD1
TGCGCCAGCAGGGGGCAGGGTACCCTCTCTGGGGCCAACGTCCTGACTTTC	CASRGQGTLSGANVLTF	NA	TRBV5-1	TRBJ2-6	NA
TGTGCCAGCAGTCAACGGACAGGGAAGGGCTACACCTTC	CASSQRTGKGYTF	NA	TRBV27	TRBJ1-2	TRBD1